This TCR beta chain was captured in a study of blood T cell repertoires in COVID-19. Overall study: Samples came from the United States, Italy and Spain, spanning acute and convalescent COVID-19. PBMCs, B-cell-depleted T cells, or T cells were the source of the cDNA or gDNA that made up the material.

Authors' analysis steps: Estimated nucleated cell counts came from reference gene primer amplification. The table came from immunoSEQ multiplex PCR; TCRdb's copy has only in-frame clones and leaves some out. V and J calls and clone size are given by that table; D and trimming were obtained from the DNA. The sample gives tens of thousands of clones, about 79% of which show up once; 3.5% to 5% is in the top ten. The V end lost 6 bases, the J end lost 3 bases, and 9 bases lay between the germline ends. There are 12 residues in the CDR3. V usage is TRBV12-3 or TRBV12-4 and J usage is TRBJ2-7; D is perhaps TRBD2 (5 bases). The sequence came from a woman aged 60-70 years with acute or convalescent COVID-19. Material: peripheral blood. CDR3 coding DNA: TGTGCCAGCAGGACACTAGACTACGAGCAGTACTTC. It specifies CASRTLDYEQYF.